These T cell receptor beta chains were read from a single sample in a study of blood T cell repertoires in COVID-19. The assay was immunoSEQ multiplex PCR, and TCRdb's table has in-frame clones only and misses some. Of 200,000 or so clones in the sample, about 79% were seen once. The sample consisted of peripheral blood. The origin of the receptors is a middle-aged man who had recovered from COVID-19. The CDR3 runs from the conserved cysteine through the conserved F or W. D genes are given only for firm matches. Some rows mark clone size as missing; the rest say once, few, many or name a class of expanded clone.

D | size | J | V | CDR3 | DNA
. | . | TRBJ1-2 | TRBV19 | CASRHRDNYGYTF | TGTGCCAGTAGACACAGGGATAACTATGGCTACACCTTC
. | . | TRBJ1-1 | TRBV19 | CASSIAGLGSTEAFF | TGTGCCAGTAGTATAGCGGGTCTGGGGAGCACTGAAGCTTTCTTT
. | . | TRBJ2-2 | TRBV3-1/TRBV3-2 | CASSQDSSVTGELFF | TGTGCCAGCAGCCAAGATTCCAGCGTCACCGGGGAGCTGTTTTTT
. | once | TRBJ1-1 | TRBV28 | CASSVLHKGTEAFF | TGTGCCAGCAGCGTCCTTCACAAGGGGACTGAAGCTTTCTTT
. | . | TRBJ1-5 | TRBV24-1 | CATSDPTPDQPQHF | TGTGCCACCAGTGATCCCACCCCGGATCAGCCCCAGCATTTT
TRBD1 | . | TRBJ1-1 | TRBV16 | CASSQSDRNTGAFF | TGTGCCAGCAGCCAATCGGACAGGAACACTGGAGCTTTCTTT
TRBD2 | . | TRBJ2-5 | TRBV6-1 | CASSESAGGETQYF | TGTGCCAGCAGTGAATCGGCGGGAGGGGAGACCCAGTACTTC
TRBD2 | . | TRBJ2-3 | TRBV19 | CASSIWTSGGRNTQYF | TGTGCCAGTAGTATATGGACTAGCGGGGGCCGGAATACGCAGTATTTT
TRBD2 | . | TRBJ2-7 | TRBV9 | CASSKGLAGPYEQYF | TGTGCCAGCAGCAAAGGACTAGCGGGGCCCTACGAGCAGTACTTC
. | . | TRBJ1-2 | TRBV27 | CASRSPQESYGYTF | TGTGCCAGCAGGTCCCCACAGGAGAGCTATGGCTACACCTTC
. | few | TRBJ1-2 | TRBV19 | CASSIAGARLIGYTF | TGTGCCAGTAGTATAGCAGGGGCGCGGTTGATTGGCTACACCTTC
TRBD1 | . | TRBJ2-5 | TRBV7-2 | CASSSPGQPPAQYF | TGTGCCAGCAGCTCCCCGGGACAGCCGCCGGCCCAGTACTTC
TRBD1 | . | TRBJ1-1 | TRBV5-1 | CASSLGTGLMNTEAFF | TGCGCCAGCAGCTTGGGGACAGGACTAATGAACACTGAAGCTTTCTTT
. | . | TRBJ2-7 | TRBV5-1 | CASSTAETTDEQYF | TGCGCCAGCAGCACAGCAGAGACAACGGACGAGCAGTACTTC
TRBD2 | . | TRBJ2-3 | TRBV6-2/TRBV6-3 | CASSPHGVLAGEIPDTQYF | TGTGCCAGCAGTCCCCACGGAGTATTAGCGGGAGAGATCCCAGATACGCAGTATTTT
. | . | TRBJ1-1 | TRBV10-3 | CATGGGNTEAFF | TGTGCCACCGGCGGGGGGAACACTGAAGCTTTCTTT
. | . | TRBJ1-6 | TRBV7-2 | CASSLEGRTGGDSPLHF | TGTGCCAGCAGCTTAGAAGGCAGGACCGGGGGGGATTCACCCCTCCACTTT
TRBD2 | . | TRBJ2-7 | TRBV19 | CASSILAGSLAHEQYF | TGTGCCAGTAGTATACTAGCGGGTTCCTTGGCCCACGAGCAGTACTTC
. | . | TRBJ2-1 | TRBV6-6 | CASSYRINSGYNEQFF | TGTGCCAGCAGTTACCGGATTAATAGCGGTTACAATGAGCAGTTCTTC
TRBD1 | . | TRBJ1-2 | TRBV7-2 | CASSFRQGSNGYTF | TGTGCCAGCAGCTTCAGACAGGGGTCGAATGGCTACACCTTC
TRBD2 | . | TRBJ2-3 | TRBV6-2/TRBV6-3 | CASSYSNSGGPTYTQYF | TGTGCCAGCAGTTACTCGAATAGCGGGGGCCCCACTTATACGCAGTATTTT
. | few | TRBJ2-7 | TRBV6-5 | CASSYSWDSSYEQYF | TGTGCCAGCAGTTACTCATGGGACTCATCCTACGAGCAGTACTTC
. | . | TRBJ1-2 | TRBV3-1/TRBV3-2 | CASSQLGAGGYGYTF | TGTGCCAGCAGCCAGCTCGGGGCGGGGGGCTATGGCTACACCTTC
. | few | TRBJ2-2 | TRBV21-1 | CASSITPSRVSTGELFF | TGTGCCAGCAGCATAACCCCGAGCAGGGTTTCGACCGGGGAGCTGTTTTTT
. | . | TRBJ2-3 | TRBV4-3 | CASSQDGALKADTQYF | TGCGCCAGCAGCCAAGATGGAGCACTCAAGGCAGATACGCAGTATTTT
TRBD2 | . | TRBJ2-3 | TRBV10-1 | CASPSGRSDTQYF | TGCGCCAGCCCTAGCGGGAGGTCAGATACGCAGTATTTT
. | . | TRBJ2-1 | TRBV3-1/TRBV3-2 | CASSQEWRNEQFF | TGTGCCAGCAGCCAAGAATGGCGGAATGAGCAGTTCTTC
. | once | TRBJ2-6 | TRBV10-3 | CAISTGLSYSGANVLTF | TGTGCCATCAGTACGGGACTCAGCTACTCTGGGGCCAACGTCCTGACTTTC
TRBD2 | . | TRBJ2-3 | TRBV6-1 | CASSGLAGVSWATDTQYF | TGTGCCAGCAGTGGACTAGCGGGGGTATCCTGGGCCACAGATACGCAGTATTTT
TRBD1 | . | TRBJ2-7 | TRBV27 | CASSPDRGGSYEQYF | TGTGCCAGCAGTCCCGACAGGGGAGGTTCCTACGAGCAGTACTTC
TRBD1 | . | TRBJ1-3 | TRBV28 | CASTLSGYRGFSGNTIYF | TGTGCCAGCACCCTCTCCGGCTACAGGGGGTTCTCTGGAAACACCATATATTTT
TRBD1 | few | TRBJ1-2 | TRBV12-3/TRBV12-4 | CASSTRDRDYRTF | TGTGCCAGCAGTACCCGGGACAGAGACTACAGGACCTTC
TRBD1 | . | TRBJ1-4 | TRBV5-4 | CASSLMYGTGGDYEKLFF | TGTGCCAGCAGCCTGATGTATGGGACAGGGGGCGATTATGAAAAACTGTTTTTT
TRBD2 | . | TRBJ2-1 | TRBV7-2 | CASSALAGVNEQFF | TGTGCCAGCAGCGCACTAGCGGGGGTCAATGAGCAGTTCTTC
TRBD1 | . | TRBJ1-1 | TRBV2 | CASTLQGQNTEAFF | TGTGCCAGCACCTTACAGGGGCAGAACACTGAAGCTTTCTTT
. | few | TRBJ1-2 | TRBV11-2 | CASSLGAGYTF | TGTGCCAGCAGCTTGGGGGCTGGCTACACCTTC
TRBD1 | . | TRBJ1-6 | TRBV7-6 | CASSADRGSYNSPLHF | TGTGCCAGCAGCGCAGACAGGGGGTCCTATAATTCACCCCTCCACTTT
. | . | TRBJ1-5 | TRBV2 | CASREDGVQPQHF | TGTGCCAGCAGGGAGGATGGGGTTCAGCCCCAGCATTTT
TRBD1 | . | TRBJ1-2 | TRBV11-2 | CASSSRPGRGEYGYTF | TGTGCCAGCAGCTCAAGACCGGGCAGGGGGGAGTATGGCTACACCTTC
. | . | TRBJ2-5 | TRBV10-3 | CAISEPGGGGETQYF | TGTGCCATCAGTGAGCCAGGAGGGGGGGGAGAGACCCAGTACTTC
TRBD2 | . | TRBJ2-2 | TRBV24-1 | CATSDSETGTSGRADTGELFF | TGTGCCACCAGTGATTCGGAGACCGGGACTAGCGGGAGGGCCGACACCGGGGAGCTGTTTTTT
. | . | TRBJ1-1 | TRBV11-2 | CASSFSYTYTEAFF | TGTGCCAGCAGCTTCTCGTACACCTACACTGAAGCTTTCTTT
. | once | TRBJ2-3 | TRBV20-1 | CSASDRVTQYF | TGCAGTGCTAGTGATCGCGTTACGCAGTATTTT
. | once | TRBJ1-3 | TRBV11-2 | CASSLQDSYGNTIYF | TGTGCCAGCAGCCTCCAGGACAGCTATGGAAACACCATATATTTT
TRBD1 | . | TRBJ2-2 | TRBV7-6 | CASSVDRVYTGELFF | TGTGCCAGCAGCGTAGACAGGGTTTACACCGGGGAGCTGTTTTTT
. | . | TRBJ1-5 | TRBV19 | CASSGAGDQPQHF | TGTGCCAGTAGTGGGGCAGGGGATCAGCCCCAGCATTTT
. | . | TRBJ1-5 | TRBV7-8 | CASSLAPGAALSNQPQHF | TGTGCCAGCAGCTTAGCGCCAGGGGCCGCCCTTAGCAATCAGCCCCAGCATTTT
. | . | TRBJ1-6 | TRBV27 | CASSSQRNSPLHF | TGTGCCAGCAGTTCTCAACGGAATTCACCCCTCCACTTT
. | . | TRBJ2-3 | TRBV5-5 | CASSGDSDTQYF | TGTGCCAGCAGCGGGGACTCAGATACGCAGTATTTT
TRBD2 | . | TRBJ2-7 | TRBV19 | CASSIVVAGAYEQYF | TGTGCCAGTAGTATAGTGGTAGCGGGGGCCTACGAGCAGTACTTC
TRBD2 | few | TRBJ2-1 | TRBV4-1 | CASSQGGGRAYNEQFF | TGCGCCAGCAGCCAAGGAGGCGGGAGGGCATACAATGAGCAGTTCTTC